The entry below describes one T cell receptor beta chain. Its antigen is not identified. This entry belongs to a study of OX40 agonist ivuxolimab in advanced cancers. General study points: Partly responding patients at 0.1-3.0 mg/kg showed some of the smallest clonal expansion.

Libraries were prepared by immunoSEQ multiplex PCR; TCRdb keeps only in-frame clonotypes and omits some of them. Among about 61,000 clones listed, 70% to 90% were seen once. Germline CDR1 is SGHTA and CDR2 is FQGNSA. This CDR3 region has 14 residues. Unmatched junction bases numbered 4, after V lost 5 bases and J lost 4 bases. The chain has TRBV7-2 and TRBJ1-3; TRBD1 aligns across 8 bases. The sequence came from an adult with an advanced solid tumor such as melanoma, head and neck, liver or kidney cancer. This sample comprised CD4+ or CD8+ T cells sorted from blood, obtained in a trial of the OX40 agonist ivuxolimab. The CDR3: CASSRRTGGNTIYF. DNA for the CDR3: TGTGCCAGCAGCCGCAGGACAGGGGGAAACACCATATATTTT.